Presented here are 10 T cell receptor beta chains from one specimen sequenced in a study of cytomegalovirus exposure and HLA in healthy donors. Use of 60 Vbeta and 13 Jbeta primers characterized the PCR. Clones were sequenced by immunoSEQ multiplex PCR, and TCRdb holds only the in-frame ones, with some missing. The sample has roughly 140,000 clones, around 72% seen once. Sequenced material: PBMCs. The receptors derive from a man aged 18 to 30 in good health and CMV-seronegative.

The chain is built from TRBV4-3 and TRBJ2-3, with 13 nucleotides matching TRBD2. V shed 4 bases and J 3 bases; nucleotides not matched to a gene: 7. Germline assignment: CDR1 LGHNA and CDR2 YSLEER. The CDR3 has 17 residues. The CDR3 here is CASSLTSGRKGTDTQYF. For the CDR3, the DNA is TGCGCCAGCAGCCTGACTAGCGGGAGGAAGGGTACAGATACGCAGTATTTT.

The chain joins TRBV7-9 to TRBJ2-1; 8 bases match TRBD2. The CDR3 extends over 12 amino acids. Germline CDR1 reads SEHNR; CDR2 reads FQNEAQ (reference sequence). The trim removed 2 bases at V and 15 bases at J, leaving 6 bases unmatched. CDR3 region: CASSLTGTSGFF. CDR3 DNA sequence: TGTGCCAGCAGCTTAACCGGGACTAGTGGGTTCTTC.

The chain recombines TRBV10-1 with TRBJ2-5; 7 bases are shared with TRBD1. The J segment lost 5 bases and the V segment lost 8 bases, leaving 8 bases of the junction unmatched. The CDR3 has 13 amino acids. CDR1 and CDR2 (germline): WNHNN, SYGVQD (reference sequence). The CDR3 protein is CASVTGLVETQYF. The CDR3, as DNA: TGCGCCAGCGTGACAGGGCTGGTGGAGACCCAGTACTTC.

This clone turned up a few times. This chain links TRBV19 with TRBJ2-7; 14 bases line up with TRBD2. The CDR3 consists of 14 residues. The germline CDR1 and CDR2 sequences are LNHDA and SQIVND (reference sequence). Germline trimming cut 9 bases from V and 3 bases from J; bases unmatched to any gene: 4. This CDR3 is CASRGTSGSYEQYF. In DNA form, the CDR3 reads TGTGCCAGCCGTGGGACTAGCGGGAGCTACGAGCAGTACTTC.

This clone was seen just once. V usage is TRBV9 and J usage is TRBJ2-7; 10 bases fit TRBD1. Germline-derived CDR1 and CDR2 are SGDLS and YYNGEE. Trimming took 3 bases from V and 2 from J; bases not matched to a gene: 5. The CDR3 sequence is 15 residues long. The CDR3 reads CASSGGTGDPYEQYF. CDR3 nucleotides: TGTGCCAGCAGCGGGGGGACAGGGGACCCCTACGAGCAGTACTTC.

The rearrangement joins TRBV5-6 to TRBJ1-3; D is possibly TRBD1 (5 bases). The CDR3 covers 16 residues. CDR1 and CDR2 (germline): SGHDT, YYEEEE. With 4 bases removed from V and 0 bases from J, the gap between germline ends came to 14 bases. CDR3 nucleotide sequence: TGTGCCAGCAGCCGGGGGGACCCGAGCTCTGGAAACACCATATATTTT. Its protein is CASSRGDPSSGNTIYF.

The chain combines TRBV7-9 with TRBJ1-1; no firm D call. Per the germline V gene, CDR1 is SEHNR and CDR2 is FQNEAQ (reference sequence). The CDR3 consists of 13 residues. V lost 6 bases, J lost 6 bases, and 14 bases lay in between. As DNA, the CDR3 is TGTGCCAGCAGGCCTCAGGTCGCAGCTGAAGCTTTCTTT. Its translation is CASRPQVAAEAFF.

The genes are TRBV6-6 and TRBJ2-1; 13 nucleotides align to TRBD2. In germline, CDR1 is MNHNY, CDR2 SVGAGI (reference sequence). V lost 5 bases, J lost 7 bases, and 5 bases stayed unmatched. CDR3 size: 15 residues. The CDR3 region is CASSDRTSGSNEQFF. The CDR3 DNA is TGTGCCAGCAGTGACAGGACTAGCGGGAGTAATGAGCAGTTCTTC.

The chain uses TRBV6-4 and TRBJ2-2, with 9 bases that match TRBD2. Unmatched junction bases numbered 5, after V lost 2 bases and J lost 4 bases. The CDR3 extends over 16 amino acids. CDR1 is MRHNA, CDR2 SNTAGT, per germline. The CDR3 loop reads CASSDGTSMGTGELFF. DNA for the CDR3: TGTGCCAGCAGTGACGGGACTAGCATGGGCACCGGGGAGCTGTTTTTT.

The chain uses TRBV27 and TRBJ2-7; 8 bases map to TRBD2. The CDR3 covers 15 residues. V dropped 8 bases and J dropped 1; count of bases not matched to a gene: 10. From germline, CDR1 is MNHEY and CDR2 SMNVEV (reference sequence). CDR3 amino acids: CASRSPSGLSYEQYF. As DNA, the CDR3 is TGTGCCAGCCGGTCCCCTAGCGGGTTGTCCTACGAGCAGTACTTC.